Below, 31 T cell receptor beta chains from the same sample are listed, as sequenced in a study of blood T cell repertoires in COVID-19. The protocol was immunoSEQ multiplex PCR, while the TCRdb copy is restricted to in-frame clones and leaves out a portion. The profile shows 200,000 to 250,000 clones, about 90% of them singletons. The sample comprised peripheral blood. The origin of the receptors is a young woman who had recovered from COVID-19.

The chain is built from TRBV9 and TRBJ2-3; 7 nucleotides align to TRBD1. The CDR3 consists of 15 residues. The germline CDR1 and CDR2 sequences are SGDLS and YYNGEE. J gave up 0 bases and V 8 bases, and 9 bases lay outside the gene matches. CDR3 DNA: TGTGCCAGTGGCCGACAGGGTAGAAGCACAGATACGCAGTATTTT. Protein sequence: CASGRQGRSTDTQYF.

The chain uses TRBV20-1 and TRBJ1-6; D uncertain. V was pared by 0 bases and J by 14 bases, with 8 bases between. The CDR3 totals 11 residues. Germline V gene lookup returns CDR1 DFQATT and CDR2 SNEGSKA (reference sequence). CDR3 nucleotides: TGCAGTGCTAGAGATTCAGTCACCCTCCACTTT. Translated: CSARDSVTLHF.

The chain is built from TRBV3-1 (or the pseudogene TRBV3-2) and TRBJ2-3; a weak D match, TRBD1 (6 bases). Trimming stripped 2 bases from V and 4 bases from J, with 10 bases between. The CDR3 loop spans 14 amino acids. Germline-derived CDR1 and CDR2 are LGHDT and YNNKEL (reference sequence). CDR3 protein: CASSQSGAADTQYF. The CDR3 DNA is TGTGCCAGCAGCCAATCAGGGGCGGCAGATACGCAGTATTTT.

The V gene is TRBV2, the J gene TRBJ1-1, with no clear D. The CDR3 extends over 13 amino acids. V lost 7 bases, J lost 0 bases, and 9 bases lay in between. Germline loops: CDR1 SNHLY, CDR2 FYNNEI. CDR3 nucleotides: TGTGCCAGCAAACTAGACCTGAACACTGAAGCTTTCTTT. It is translated as CASKLDLNTEAFF.

V gene TRBV7-9 combines with J gene TRBJ1-5; D is perhaps TRBD1 (6 bases). The length of the CDR3 is 15 residues. V was trimmed by 1 base and J by 3 bases, leaving 10 bases between them. The V gene's germline CDR1 is SEHNR and CDR2 FQNEAQ (reference sequence). The CDR3 spells CASSLEGGFNQPQHF. CDR3 bases: TGTGCCAGCAGCTTAGAAGGGGGTTTCAATCAGCCCCAGCATTTT. The variable domain in full, completed from reference TRBV7-9 and TRBJ1-5, reads DTGVSQNPRHKITKRGQNVTFRCDPISEHNRLYWYRQTLGQGPEFLTYFQNEAQLEKSRLLSDRFSAERPKGSFSTLEIQRTEQGDSAMYLCASSLEGGFNQPQHFGDGTRLSIL.

The chain links TRBV7-9 to TRBJ1-1, with TRBD1 matching over 8 bases. This CDR3 spans 15 amino acids. The trim removed 5 bases at V and 3 bases at J, leaving 8 bases unmatched. CDR1 is SEHNR, CDR2 FQNEAQ, per germline (reference sequence). CDR3 amino acids: CASSLPTGEYTEAFF. The DNA for the CDR3 is TGTGCCAGCAGCCTCCCGACAGGGGAGTACACTGAAGCTTTCTTT.

The chain uses TRBV12-3 or TRBV12-4 and TRBJ2-1; D is ambiguous. V was shortened by 7 bases and J by 9 bases, with 10 bases between the two germline ends. This CDR3 spans 11 amino acids. CDR3 nucleotide sequence: TGTGCCAGCAAACGTAGGAGTGAGCAGTTCTTC. This gives the protein CASKRRSEQFF.

In DNA form, the CDR3 reads TGCGCCAGCAGCCAAGATGGGGGACAGGGAGTCTATGGCTACACCTTC. Translating gives CASSQDGGQGVYGYTF. This sequence joins TRBV4-3 and TRBJ1-2, with TRBD1 matching over 9 bases. The germline V gene has CDR1 LGHNA and CDR2 YSLEER. V trimming: 0 bases; J trimming: 4 bases; junction bases outside the gene matches: 6. The CDR3 contains 16 residues.

The chain couples TRBV5-4 to TRBJ1-1; D possibly corresponds to TRBD1 (6 bases). V gave up 4 bases and J gave up 4 bases, with 11 bases separating them. Germline CDR1 is SGHNT and CDR2 is YYREEE (reference sequence). CDR3 length: 13 residues. The CDR3 region is CASSRGGATEAFF. The CDR3 coding sequence is TGTGCCAGCAGCCGAGGGGGGGCCACTGAAGCTTTCTTT.

The rearrangement links TRBV5-4 to TRBJ2-2; TRBD2 matches 7 bases. In germline, CDR1 is SGHNT, CDR2 YYREEE (reference sequence). The V gene end was trimmed by 0 bases and the J gene end by 2 bases; junction bases not matched to a gene: 7. The CDR3 is made up of 17 amino acids. The CDR3 sequence: CASSLAGGRANTGELFF. For the CDR3, the DNA is TGTGCCAGCAGCTTGGCCGGAGGGAGGGCTAACACCGGGGAGCTGTTTTTT.

The V and J genes are TRBV9 and TRBJ1-1, with 7 bases aligning to TRBD1. V shed 4 bases, J shed 4 bases, and the junction held 7 bases outside the gene matches. Germline V gives CDR1 SGDLS, CDR2 YYNGEE. The CDR3 runs 14 residues. CDR3 in DNA: TGTGCCAGCAGCTGGGACAGTTTCGGCACTGAAGCTTTCTTT. Protein sequence: CASSWDSFGTEAFF.

V usage is TRBV7-9 and J usage is TRBJ1-3, with 8 bases matching TRBD1. This CDR3 spans 15 amino acids. V lost 7 bases to trimming and J lost 4 bases; unmatched junction nucleotides: 9. The germline gives CDR1 SEHNR, CDR2 FQNEAQ (reference sequence). CDR3 sequence reads: CASKDRDSVGNTIYF. CDR3 nucleotides: TGTGCCAGCAAGGACAGGGATTCAGTGGGAAACACCATATATTTT.

The table lists this clone with many counts. The chain links TRBV4-1 to TRBJ2-5; TRBD2 matches at 12 bases. The CDR3 sequence is 20 residues long. Trimming removed 5 bases from V and 0 bases from J; junction bases left unmatched: 16. The germline V gene has CDR1 MGHRA and CDR2 YSYEKL. CDR3 amino acids: CASSSLGLAGGLRDQETQYF. CDR3 coding DNA: TGCGCCAGCAGCTCACTTGGGCTAGCGGGGGGGCTGAGGGACCAAGAGACCCAGTACTTC.

This clone appeared a single time. The gene calls are TRBV12-5 and TRBJ2-2; a weak D match, TRBD1 (5 bases). Trimming shortened V by 3 bases and J by 4 bases, and 18 bases separated the two germline ends. Germline assignment: CDR1 LGHNT and CDR2 FRNRAP. CDR3 length: 17 amino acids. This CDR3 reads CASGFTGSSLFTGELFF. The CDR3 region has the DNA TGTGCTAGTGGTTTCACAGGCAGCTCCCTTTTCACCGGGGAGCTGTTTTTT.

The chain has TRBV18 and TRBJ1-5; D is possibly TRBD1 (5 bases). The CDR3 length is 16 residues. V dropped 3 bases and J dropped 0 bases, with 12 bases sitting between them. Germline V gene sequence: CDR1 KGHSH, CDR2 LQKENI. Written as DNA, the CDR3 is TGTGCCAGCTCACCGTCAGGGTCCCTTAGCAATCAGCCCCAGCATTTT. Protein: CASSPSGSLSNQPQHF.

The CDR3, as DNA: TGTGCCAGCAGCCGGGACTTTCCTAACTATGGCTACACCTTC. It is translated as CASSRDFPNYGYTF. This chain joins TRBV5-6 and TRBJ1-2; TRBD1 might be the D (5 bases). V lost 4 bases, J lost 0 bases, and 10 bases lay in between. CDR1 and CDR2 (germline): SGHDT, YYEEEE. The CDR3 has 14 residues.

The chain combines TRBV7-2 with TRBJ1-2; D remains unclear. Germline CDR1 SGHTA, CDR2 FQGNSA. The V and J ends lost 1 base and 8 bases respectively, with 17 bases between them. The CDR3 loop spans 15 amino acids. The CDR3 loop is CASSLGLTGVEGYTF. The CDR3 nucleotides are TGTGCCAGCAGCTTAGGGCTAACCGGGGTAGAAGGCTACACCTTC.

The chain is built from TRBV27 and TRBJ2-7, with 7 positions matching TRBD1. The trim removed 5 bases at V and 3 bases at J, leaving 7 bases unmatched. The germline V gene has CDR1 MNHEY and CDR2 SMNVEV (reference sequence). CDR3 length equals 14 residues. CDR3 in amino acids: CASSGQGEFYEQYF. In nucleotides, the CDR3 is TGTGCCAGCAGTGGGCAGGGGGAATTCTACGAGCAGTACTTC.

The chain combines TRBV4-3 with TRBJ2-7; 9 bases are shared with TRBD1. The CDR3 has 18 amino acids. Per the germline V gene, CDR1 is LGHNA and CDR2 is YSLEER. V trimming: 0 bases; J trimming: 0 bases; junction bases outside the gene matches: 9. Here the CDR3 DNA reads TGCGCCAGCAGCCAAGAAGGGCCCGGGACAGGGATCTCCTACGAGCAGTACTTC. Translating gives CASSQEGPGTGISYEQYF.

V and J are TRBV7-2 and TRBJ2-7; TRBD2 is a possible D gene (6 bases). This CDR3 spans 14 amino acids. The germline V gene encodes CDR1 SGHTA and CDR2 FQGNSA. V lost 4 bases to trimming and J lost 0 bases, with 10 bases between them. CDR3: CASSSGGSSYEQYF. The CDR3 DNA sequence: TGTGCCAGCAGCTCCGGAGGGAGCTCCTACGAGCAGTACTTC. The whole variable domain, remainder taken from reference TRBV7-2 and TRBJ2-7, is GAGVSQSPSNKVTEKGKDVELRCDPISGHTALYWYRQSLGQGLEFLIYFQGNSAPDKSGLPSDRFSAERTGGSVSTLTIQRTQQEDSAVYLCASSSGGSSYEQYFGPGTRLTVT.

CDR3 residues: CASSQNSGASSYEQYF. For the CDR3, the DNA is TGTGCCAGCAGTCAAAATAGCGGGGCCAGCTCCTACGAGCAGTACTTC. This rearrangement joins TRBV3-1 (or the pseudogene TRBV3-2) to TRBJ2-7; 8 positions match TRBD2. Germline CDR1 and CDR2: LGHDT and YNNKEL (reference sequence). The V and J ends lost 6 bases and 0 bases, in that order; junction bases with no gene match: 10. The CDR3 spans 16 residues.

This chain uses TRBV5-4 with TRBJ1-6, with 8 nucleotides matching TRBD1. Per germline, CDR1 SGHNT and CDR2 YYREEE (reference sequence). This CDR3 is built from 15 residues. J gave up 8 bases and V 3 bases, and 7 bases lay outside the gene matches. The CDR3 spells CASSSFDRGHSPLHF. Written as DNA, the CDR3 is TGTGCCAGCAGCTCATTCGACAGGGGCCATTCACCCCTCCACTTT.

The rearrangement links TRBV4-2 to TRBJ1-2, with a tentative D call TRBD1 (6 bases). The V gene's germline CDR1 is LGHNA and CDR2 YNFKEQ. V was cut by 4 bases and J by 3 bases, with 12 bases left in between. The CDR3 contains 14 residues. DNA for the CDR3: TGTGCCAGCAGCCCGCCAGGGGCAGACTATGGCTACACCTTC. Protein: CASSPPGADYGYTF.

V and J are TRBV28 and TRBJ1-2; D is possibly TRBD1 (6 bases). Per the germline V gene, CDR1 is MDHEN and CDR2 is SYDVKM. Trimming stripped 3 bases from V and 4 bases from J, with 12 bases between. This CDR3 spans 14 amino acids. The CDR3, as DNA: TGTGCCAGCAGTTTCCCACAGGGCCTCTATGGCTACACCTTC. Its translation: CASSFPQGLYGYTF.

CDR3 nucleotide sequence: TGTGCCAGTAGCCCCGGACAAAGAAACACTGAAGCTTTCTTT. Its protein product is CASSPGQRNTEAFF. The V gene is TRBV19, the J gene TRBJ1-1; the D gene is possibly TRBD1 (5 bases). Trimming removed 6 bases from V and 2 bases from J, with 13 bases in between. The V gene's germline CDR1 is LNHDA and CDR2 SQIVND (reference sequence). This CDR3 comprises 14 residues.

This clone was counted once. The chain joins TRBV5-6 to TRBJ2-5, with D possibly being TRBD1 (6 bases). V was clipped by 3 bases and J by 0 bases, with 12 bases between them. Germline-derived CDR1 and CDR2 are SGHDT and YYEEEE. This CDR3 comprises 15 residues. CDR3: CASSSMTGNQETQYF. CDR3 sequence (DNA): TGTGCCAGCAGCTCGATGACAGGTAACCAAGAGACCCAGTACTTC.

This rearrangement joins TRBV29-1 to TRBJ1-2, with D possibly being TRBD1 (6 bases). This CDR3 comprises 14 residues. Trimming left V 0 bases short and J 2 bases short, with 10 bases between. Germline assignment: CDR1 SQVTM and CDR2 ANQGSEA. The CDR3 coding sequence is TGCAGCGTTGAAGAGGGGGGGCGGAACTATGGCTACACCTTC. Residues: CSVEEGGRNYGYTF.

V gene TRBV5-1 combines with J gene TRBJ2-6; D unclear. Per the germline V gene, CDR1 is SGHRS and CDR2 is YFSETQ. Trimming removed 5 bases from V and 0 bases from J, with 6 bases in between. This CDR3 comprises 14 residues. CDR3 bases: TGCGCCAGCAGTGTCGTCTCTGGGGCCAACGTCCTGACTTTC. Its protein is CASSVVSGANVLTF.

This chain joins TRBV9 and TRBJ2-5; D gene uncertain. Trimming shortened V by 0 bases and J by 3 bases, and 12 bases separated the two germline ends. Looked up from germline, CDR1 is SGDLS and CDR2 is YYNGEE. This CDR3 region has 15 residues. In DNA form, the CDR3 reads TGTGCCAGCAGCGTAGTAGTCGGTTTTAAAGAGACCCAGTACTTC. This encodes CASSVVVGFKETQYF. Based on the CDR3 plus reference TRBV9 and TRBJ2-5, the full variable domain is DSGVTQTPKHLITATGQRVTLRCSPRSGDLSVYWYQQSLDQGLQFLIQYYNGEERAKGNILERFSAQQFPDLHSELNLSSLELGDSALYFCASSVVVGFKETQYFGPGTRLLVL.

The chain is built from TRBV29-1 and TRBJ2-4, with D maybe TRBD1 (6 bases). Germline V CDR1 and CDR2: SQVTM, ANQGSEA. The ends were cut back, 4 bases at V and 5 bases at J, with 9 bases in the middle. The CDR3 length is 12 residues. CDR3: CSVVRQENIQYF. CDR3 nucleotides: TGCAGCGTTGTAAGACAGGAAAACATTCAGTACTTC.

This clone is a singleton in its sample. The genes are TRBV6-2 or TRBV6-3 and TRBJ1-4; 9 bases agree with TRBD1. CDR1 is MNHEY and CDR2 is SVGEGT in the germline V gene. The CDR3 length is 14 residues. The V gene end was trimmed by 2 bases and the J gene end by 10 bases; junction bases not matched to a gene: 5. The CDR3 DNA reads as TGTGCCAGCAGTTACGGGACAGGGTACGGAAAACTGTTTTTT. As protein: CASSYGTGYGKLFF.